This T cell receptor beta chain is from a study of post-analysis software for immune sequencing data (dated by TCRdb to about 2015). For context, the study as a whole: The recorded disease courses included relapsing-remitting, secondary progressive and progressive-relapsing multiple sclerosis, and some patients had no subtype annotation. The multiple sclerosis patient repertoires were compared with more than 10 previously published healthy control repertoires from donors aged about 6 to 28 years. A subset of samples was prepared in parallel using single-end sample barcoding, then pooled and co-amplified after Illumina adapter ligation. Paper-wide results and their limitations: The multiple sclerosis patient group was slightly younger than the control group. Direct clustering with F measure showed strong co-clustering of samples prepared in the same batch, prompting a batch-effect correction. Normalized Chao1 diversity was significantly lower in multiple sclerosis patients than controls, suggesting substantial peripheral T-cell clonal expansion. Patients showed significantly higher frequencies than controls for several TRBV segments, among them TRBV5-6, TRBV5-1 and TRBV20-1.

Comment on this clonotype: Its antigen is currently not known. No base quality values were provided; no much bigger clone lies one nucleotide off.

Library method: PCR. The run used an Illumina HiSeq 2500. To reduce PCR and sequencing biases, unique molecular identifiers were built into the TCR beta cDNA libraries. Approximately 500,000 cDNA molecules were obtained per 1 to 10 million input T cells, so each molecule approximated one T cell. Patient libraries were prepared and sequenced with the same protocol used for the earlier healthy control dataset. Samples belonging to the same batch were prepared together, multiplexed and sequenced on a shared HiSeq lane. In the authors' own workflow: MIGEC was used to process the raw barcoded reads, and molecular identifier groups with only a single read were discarded before consensus assembly and CDR3 extraction. Clonotype tables were post-analysed with VDJtools, normalizing diversity by down-sampling all datasets to the smallest sample size. In repertoire overlap clustering, CDR3 amino acid sequences, but not nucleotide sequences, were matched to correct batch-related cross-sample contamination. TCRdb redid the processing of the public reads, applying fastp at Q25 and MiXCR, and retained in-frame beta chains. When rows share a CDR3 protein, they turn into one entry using the most common DNA and genes. Here the V and J calls rest on TCRdb's processing, not on the authors' analysis. Here the sample has some 890,000 distinct CDR3 sequences; approximately 57% occur a single time. Roughly 4.4% of the sample belongs to the ten largest clones.

TCR beta repertoires were profiled from peripheral blood of more than ten young patients with multiple sclerosis to demonstrate the VDJtools post-analysis software. The multiple sclerosis patients were children and adolescents between roughly 6 and 16 years of age. The cysteine opens and the phenylalanine closes a CDR3 of 18 amino acids. Of all the DNA, just the CDR3 is kept, 54 bases in frame from base 1. Germline trimming: 4 bases from V, 0 bases from J; junction bases outside gene matches: 12. The rearranged segments are TRBV12-3 or TRBV12-4 and TRBJ2-4; 7 junctional bases match TRBD1. Material for sequencing was blood. The receptor comes from a girl under 18 with multiple sclerosis. The nucleotide sequence is given as TGTGCCAGCAGTTACTACGCGACAGGGAGAATAGCCAAAAACATTCAGTACTTC. Translated, it gives CASSYYATGRIAKNIQYF.